This is a list of T cell receptor beta chains from one sample in a study of blood T cell repertoires in COVID-19. Sequencing used immunoSEQ multiplex PCR; TCRdb keeps in-frame clones, though not all of them. The sample has around 76,000 clones; over 65% are singletons. The sequencing sample was made of peripheral blood. These receptors all stem from a woman in her 70s with acute or convalescent COVID-19. Each CDR3 is given with its conserved first and last residue. The D gene is left open where the match is weak. The size field is filled for only some rows; it gives once, few, many or a size class.

>TRBV25-1|-|TRBD2|TRBJ2-2
CASSPPLAGGGGELFF
TGTGCCAGCAGTCCCCCATTAGCGGGAGGGGGCGGGGAGCTGTTTTTT
>TRBV18|once|-|TRBJ2-5
CASSHGQPQETQYF
TGTGCCAGCTCACATGGACAGCCACAAGAGACCCAGTACTTC
>TRBV7-2|-|TRBD1|TRBJ2-5
CASSFRTRGKETQYF
TGTGCCAGCAGCTTCCGAACCAGGGGGAAAGAGACCCAGTACTTC
>TRBV27|-|-|TRBJ2-7
CASSFHNGGERSYEQYF
TGTGCCAGCAGTTTTCACAACGGCGGGGAGAGGTCCTACGAGCAGTACTTC
>TRBV19|-|-|TRBJ2-5
CASSREFQETQYF
TGTGCCAGTAGCCGGGAGTTTCAAGAGACCCAGTACTTC
>TRBV9|-|TRBD2|TRBJ2-5
CASSVLGLWGGETQYF
TGTGCCAGCAGCGTTTTGGGACTCTGGGGGGGGGAGACCCAGTACTTC
>TRBV18|-|-|TRBJ2-2
CASSPGPGELFF
TGTGCCAGCTCACCAGGGCCCGGGGAGCTGTTTTTT
>TRBV5-1|-|-|TRBJ2-1
CASSLVVGGTSVEQFF
TGCGCCAGCAGCTTGGTTGTGGGAGGTACCTCGGTTGAGCAGTTCTTC
>TRBV28|few|-|TRBJ1-4
CASSFGGNRRDEKLFF
TGTGCCAGCAGTTTTGGGGGGAACAGGAGGGACGAAAAACTGTTTTTT
>TRBV6-5|few|TRBD2|TRBJ2-2
CASRYRTSGSPGELFF
TGTGCCAGCAGGTACAGGACTAGCGGGAGTCCCGGGGAGCTGTTTTTT
>TRBV18|-|-|TRBJ1-1
CASSEGVNTEAFF
TGTGCCAGCTCAGAAGGGGTGAACACTGAAGCTTTCTTT
>TRBV12-3/TRBV12-4|-|TRBD1|TRBJ1-1
CASSLNRGTEAFF
TGTGCCAGCAGTTTGAACAGGGGCACTGAAGCTTTCTTT
>TRBV11-2|-|-|TRBJ2-3
CASSLGLASTDTQYF
TGTGCCAGCAGCTTAGGTTTAGCCAGCACAGATACGCAGTATTTT
>TRBV15|-|-|TRBJ1-6
CATRTGGSYNSPLHF
TGTGCCACCCGTACGGGTGGCTCCTATAATTCACCCCTCCACTTT
>TRBV15|-|-|TRBJ2-1
CATSILQGVYGEQFF
TGTGCCACCAGCATCTTACAGGGTGTTTACGGTGAGCAGTTCTTC
>TRBV20-1|-|-|TRBJ1-5
CSASGGGDQPQHF
TGCAGTGCTAGTGGTGGGGGGGATCAGCCCCAGCATTTT
>TRBV2|-|-|TRBJ2-2
CASSVRAGNTGELFF
TGTGCCAGCAGTGTTAGAGCCGGGAACACCGGGGAGCTGTTTTTT
>TRBV27|-|TRBD1|TRBJ1-6
CASSLLGQGGSPLHF
TGTGCCAGCAGTTTATTGGGACAGGGTGGTTCACCCCTCCACTTT
>TRBV18|-|-|TRBJ1-3
CASSPQGIEPGNTIYF
TGTGCCAGCTCACCCCAGGGGATTGAACCTGGAAACACCATATATTTT
>TRBV6-1|-|-|TRBJ2-7
CASSETQGSEQYF
TGTGCCAGCAGTGAAACGCAGGGGAGCGAGCAGTACTTC
>TRBV4-3|-|TRBD1|TRBJ2-3
CASSATGLADTQYF
TGCGCCAGCAGCGCGACAGGGTTGGCAGATACGCAGTATTTT
>TRBV19|-|-|TRBJ1-5
CASSIGDQPQHF
TGTGCCAGTAGTATAGGAGATCAGCCCCAGCATTTT
>TRBV4-3|-|-|TRBJ1-4
CASSQVVGQGNEKLFF
TGCGCCAGCAGCCAAGTTGTAGGCCAGGGGAATGAAAAACTGTTTTTT
>TRBV7-8|-|TRBD2|TRBJ2-7
CASTLIAGGSYEQYF
TGTGCCAGCACCCTCATTGCGGGAGGCTCCTACGAGCAGTACTTC
>TRBV6-5|-|TRBD2|TRBJ2-7
CASRSAGAMYYEQYF
TGTGCCAGCAGATCAGCGGGGGCCATGTACTACGAGCAGTACTTC
>TRBV9|-|-|TRBJ2-1
CASSVERNSYNEQFF
TGTGCCAGCAGCGTAGAGAGAAACTCCTACAATGAGCAGTTCTTC
>TRBV6-5|-|-|TRBJ1-1
CASIPLPTGTEAFF
TGTGCCAGCATTCCTTTACCTACCGGCACTGAAGCTTTCTTT
>TRBV6-2/TRBV6-3|-|-|TRBJ2-5
CASSYRTLPPQETQYF
TGTGCCAGCAGTTACCGGACTTTGCCCCCCCAAGAGACCCAGTACTTC
>TRBV19|few|TRBD1|TRBJ2-6
CASSRDRGGSGANVLTF
TGTGCCAGTAGCAGGGACAGGGGGGGCTCTGGGGCCAACGTCCTGACTTTC
>TRBV18|-|TRBD1|TRBJ1-4
CASSPRGTNEKLFF
TGTGCCAGCTCACCCAGGGGGACTAATGAAAAACTGTTTTTT
>TRBV6-5|-|TRBD1|TRBJ2-1
CASRHRQGLPNEQFF
TGTGCCAGCAGACACAGACAGGGGTTACCCAATGAGCAGTTCTTC
>TRBV30|-|-|TRBJ2-6
CAWSVTSAGANVLTF
TGTGCCTGGAGTGTAACTTCGGCTGGGGCCAACGTCCTGACTTTC
>TRBV19|once|TRBD1|TRBJ1-1
CASSTATGGTEAFF
TGTGCCAGTAGTACAGCGACAGGGGGCACTGAAGCTTTCTTT
>TRBV7-9|-|TRBD2|TRBJ2-5
CASSPPGLAGVETQYF
TGTGCCAGCAGCCCACCGGGGCTAGCGGGGGTCGAGACCCAGTACTTC
>TRBV10-3|-|-|TRBJ2-1
CAIRQDSYNEQFF
TGTGCCATCAGGCAGGACTCCTACAATGAGCAGTTCTTC
>TRBV30|medium-sized|-|TRBJ1-6
CAWSRLRGVNSPLHF
TGTGCCTGGAGTCGTTTAAGGGGTGTTAATTCACCCCTCCACTTT
>TRBV6-5|-|-|TRBJ1-4
CASSLQGFNEKLFF
TGTGCCAGCAGTCTCCAGGGGTTTAATGAAAAACTGTTTTTT
>TRBV6-5|-|-|TRBJ1-1
CASVDSVNTEAFF
TGTGCCAGCGTCGACAGCGTAAATACTGAAGCTTTCTTT